This TCR beta chain was found in a study of CD8 T cells in ankylosing spondylitis. Study observations and caveats: The disease-linked clones had a CD8+ phenotype and low blood frequencies. Several highly homologous variants made up a TCR beta motif, and this motif appeared characteristic of ankylosing spondylitis blood.

A word on this clonotype: The antigen is undetermined.

Germline CDR1 reads DFQATT; CDR2 reads SNEGSKA (reference sequence). Between the trimmed V and J ends, which lost 6 bases and 9 bases, there was a span of 15 bases. The CDR3 runs 12 residues. TCRdb redid the calling of the 5' RACE reads with MiXCR, one entry per CDR3 protein. The sample carries 750,000 to 850,000 distinct CDR3 sequences, roughly 10% recorded once. The TCR was taken from a male donor with ankylosing spondylitis. Sequencing used blood, either unsorted or a sorted T cell fraction (not recorded which). V is TRBV20-1 and J is TRBJ1-5; no definite D call. CDR3 nucleotide sequence: TGCAGTGCCACCGCCGCACGAGGGCCCCAGCATTTT. Protein sequence: CSATAARGPQHF.